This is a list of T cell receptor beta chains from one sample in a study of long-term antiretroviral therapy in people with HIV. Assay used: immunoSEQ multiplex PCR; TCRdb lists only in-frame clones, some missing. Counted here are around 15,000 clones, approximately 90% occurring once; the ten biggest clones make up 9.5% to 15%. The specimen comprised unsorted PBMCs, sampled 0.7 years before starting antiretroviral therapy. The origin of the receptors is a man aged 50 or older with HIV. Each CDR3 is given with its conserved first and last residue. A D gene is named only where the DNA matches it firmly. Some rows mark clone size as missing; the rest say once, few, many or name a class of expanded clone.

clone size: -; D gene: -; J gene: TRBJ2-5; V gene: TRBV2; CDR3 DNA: TGTGCCAGCAGTGATCCGGAGGCCCGAGAGACCCAGTACTTC; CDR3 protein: CASSDPEARETQYF
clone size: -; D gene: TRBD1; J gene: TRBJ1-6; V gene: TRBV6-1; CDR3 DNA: TGTGCCAGCAGTGAGCAACTGACAGGGGGAAATTCACCCCTCCACTTT; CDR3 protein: CASSEQLTGGNSPLHF
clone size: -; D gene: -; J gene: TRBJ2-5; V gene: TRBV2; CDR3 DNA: TGTGCCAGCAGTCGGTTGGAGACCCAGTACTTC; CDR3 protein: CASSRLETQYF
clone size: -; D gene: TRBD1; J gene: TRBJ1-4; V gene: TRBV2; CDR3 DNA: TGTGCCAGCAGAGCAAACAGGGGGGAAAAACTGTTTTTT; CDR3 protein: CASRANRGEKLFF
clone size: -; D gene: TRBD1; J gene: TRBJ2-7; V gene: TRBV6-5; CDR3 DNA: TGTGCCAGCAGTTACGGGCCCGACAGGGGTGTGTACGAGCAGTACTTC; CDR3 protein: CASSYGPDRGVYEQYF
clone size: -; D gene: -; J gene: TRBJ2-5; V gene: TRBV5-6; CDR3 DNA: TGTGCCAGCAGCTTGGCGGGGCTGGGCCCACAAAGGGAGACCCAGTACTTC; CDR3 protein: CASSLAGLGPQRETQYF
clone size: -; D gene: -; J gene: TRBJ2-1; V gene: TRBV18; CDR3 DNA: TGTGCCAGCTCATCCGATGGAGGTCCGCAGTTCTTC; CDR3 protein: CASSSDGGPQFF
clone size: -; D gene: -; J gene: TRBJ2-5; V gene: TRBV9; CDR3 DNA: TGTGCCAGCAGCGTAGGACAGTTACAAGAGACCCAGTACTTC; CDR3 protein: CASSVGQLQETQYF
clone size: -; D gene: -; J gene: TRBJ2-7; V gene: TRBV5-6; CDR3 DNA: TGTGCCAGCAGCAGGACAAGGGGCGCCTACGAGCAGTACTTC; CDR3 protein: CASSRTRGAYEQYF
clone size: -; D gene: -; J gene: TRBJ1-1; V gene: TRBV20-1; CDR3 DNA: TGCAGTGCTGCCTTGAACACTGAAGCTTTCTTT; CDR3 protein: CSAALNTEAFF
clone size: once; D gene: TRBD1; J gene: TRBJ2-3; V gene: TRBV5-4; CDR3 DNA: TGTGCCAGCAGCGGGGGACAGCTCACAGATACGCAGTATTTT; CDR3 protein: CASSGGQLTDTQYF
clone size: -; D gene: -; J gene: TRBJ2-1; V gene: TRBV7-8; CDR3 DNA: TGTGCCAGCAGCTTCCGACTAGGGACGGGCACCTACAATGAGCAGTTCTTC; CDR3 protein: CASSFRLGTGTYNEQFF
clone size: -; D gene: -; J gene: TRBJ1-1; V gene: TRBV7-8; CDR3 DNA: TGTGCCAGCAGCTTAGGTCTGCGCAGCCCTGAAGCTTTCTTT; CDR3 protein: CASSLGLRSPEAFF
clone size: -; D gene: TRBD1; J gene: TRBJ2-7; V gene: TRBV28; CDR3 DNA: TGTGCCAGCAGTTTACCGGCCAGGGGGTACTCCTACGAGCAGTACTTC; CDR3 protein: CASSLPARGYSYEQYF
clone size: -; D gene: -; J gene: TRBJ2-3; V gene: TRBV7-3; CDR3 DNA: TGTGCCAGCAGCAGAATTGGAGATACGCAGTATTTT; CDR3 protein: CASSRIGDTQYF
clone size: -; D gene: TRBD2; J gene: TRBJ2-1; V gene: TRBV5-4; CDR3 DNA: TGTGCCAGCCAACTTCAAGCGGGAGCTGAGCAGTTCTTC; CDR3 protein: CASQLQAGAEQFF
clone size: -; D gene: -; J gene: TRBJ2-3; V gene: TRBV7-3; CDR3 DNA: TGTGCCAGCAGCCCAACTCCCGGGGATACGCAGTATTTT; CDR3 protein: CASSPTPGDTQYF
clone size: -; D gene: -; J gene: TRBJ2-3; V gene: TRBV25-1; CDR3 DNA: TGTGCCAGCAGTGAACACGGGACAGATACGCAGTATTTT; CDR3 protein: CASSEHGTDTQYF
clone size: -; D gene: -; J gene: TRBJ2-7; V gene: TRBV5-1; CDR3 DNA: TGCGCCAGCAGCCCCGTTGATTCCAGCTACGAGCAGTACTTC; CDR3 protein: CASSPVDSSYEQYF
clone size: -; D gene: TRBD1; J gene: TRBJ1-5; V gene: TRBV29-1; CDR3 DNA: TGCAGCGTCACTACAGGGGTAGTTGATCAGCCCCAGCATTTT; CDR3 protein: CSVTTGVVDQPQHF